The rows below give T cell receptor beta chains drawn from one sample of a study of blood T cell repertoires in COVID-19. The method was immunoSEQ multiplex PCR; TCRdb's version includes in-frame clones alone and lacks a portion of them. This sample has about 35,000 clones; about 89% occur once, and the top ten carry roughly two fifths. Sequencing used peripheral blood. These receptors came from a human donor in a cohort sampled during active COVID-19. Both conserved end residues are part of each CDR3. A D gene is named only where the DNA matches it firmly.

j_call	v_call	d_call	cdr3_length	cdr3_nt	cdr3_aa
TRBJ1-1	TRBV21-1	.	13	TGTGCCAGCGGCCCGGAGGTGAACACTGAAGCTTTCTTT	CASGPEVNTEAFF
TRBJ1-1	TRBV7-9	.	13	TGTGCCAGCAGCTTAGGGCAGTGGACTGAAGCTTTCTTT	CASSLGQWTEAFF
TRBJ2-7	TRBV2	.	14	TGTGCCAGCACGGACAGACTCAGCTCCTACGAGCAGTACTTC	CASTDRLSSYEQYF
TRBJ2-6	TRBV7-8	.	15	TGTGCCAGCAGCTTAAGGGGGACTGGGGCCAACGTCCTGACTTTC	CASSLRGTGANVLTF
TRBJ1-2	TRBV7-6	.	13	TGTGCCAGCAGCTTAACGTTCCCGGGGGGCTACACCTTC	CASSLTFPGGYTF
TRBJ2-7	TRBV7-2	TRBD1	16	TGTGCCAGCAGCTTAGCGGCCACAGGGGGCTTCTACGAGCAGTACTTC	CASSLAATGGFYEQYF
TRBJ2-7	TRBV19	TRBD1	15	TGTGCCAGTAGTGTTACATGGGACAGCTCCTACGAGCAGTACTTC	CASSVTWDSSYEQYF
TRBJ2-7	TRBV7-9	TRBD2	15	TGTGCCAGCAGCTCCTCCGCGGGGGGGGTCTACGAGCAGTACTTC	CASSSSAGGVYEQYF
TRBJ2-3	TRBV5-4	TRBD2	15	TGTGCCAGCAGCTTGGCGGGGGGGCGGGCAGATACGCAGTATTTT	CASSLAGGRADTQYF
TRBJ1-4	TRBV5-6	TRBD1	15	TGTGCCAGCAGCTACCGGACAGGGGAAAGAGAAAAACTGTTTTTT	CASSYRTGEREKLFF